The TCR beta chain under discussion was sequenced for a study of T-cell reconstitution after alpha-beta-depleted transplantation in children (dated by TCRdb to 2015 to 2016). Regarding the research as a whole: Using TCR repertoire profiling, the study quantitatively followed how T-cell immune reconstitution unfolded in children after TCRalphabeta/CD19-depleted allogeneic hematopoietic cell transplantation.

Concerning this clonotype: What antigen it recognizes has not been identified. Base quality data are lacking; no much larger clone is found one base away.

Library method: PCR. Sequencing was carried out with an Illumina HiSeq 2500. TCR library preparation used molecular barcoding, with unique molecular identifiers applied to normalize quantification of the TCRbeta repertoire. The public reads were reanalyzed by TCRdb: fastp trimming at Q25, MiXCR alignment, in-frame beta chains only. CDR3 protein sequences are deduplicated, and each keeps its most common genes and DNA. For this sample the table gives roughly 500,000 distinct CDR3 sequences, of which approximately 32% were detected only once. The ten top clones hold about 2.3% of the sample. Looking up the germline V gene yields CDR1 MNHEY and CDR2 SVGEGT. The CDR3 measures 15 amino acids from cysteine to phenylalanine. Of the read, only the CDR3 DNA is kept; its 45 bases are in frame from base 1. V is trimmed back by 4 bases and J by 7 bases, and the junction contains 4 bases that no gene match accounts for.

This TCR was sampled from a human donor who donated a stem cell graft to a child with aplastic anemia. In this chain, TRBV6-2 or TRBV6-3 is recombined with TRBJ2-1; TRBD2 lines up with 13 middle nucleotides. The sample in question was PBMCs from the stem cell graft donor, obtained from the stem cell graft. CDR3 loop: CASSWTSGSGNEQFF. The nucleotides are TGTGCCAGCAGTTGGACTAGCGGGAGTGGGAATGAGCAGTTCTTC.